Detailed here is one T cell receptor (beta chain). The record originates from a study of blood T cell repertoires in COVID-19. At the level of the study: T cells, B-cell-depleted T cells, or PBMCs supplied cDNA or gDNA.

Study members were between about 18 and 100 years old and lived in some 26 US regions. Allocation to cohorts depended on clinical history reported by the participants. Some clones are missing from TCRdb's copy, which holds only in-frame ones; the method was immunoSEQ multiplex PCR. The sample consists of about 140,000 clones, about 83% of them appearing once. The TCR originated in a woman in her 50s with acute COVID-19. Specimen: PBMCs or T cells enriched from blood (not recorded which).

CDR3 coding DNA: TGTGCCAGTAGTTTCCCCGGACAGGGGTTGAGTCAGCCCCAGCATTTT. Translating gives CASSFPGQGLSQPQHF. The J gene is TRBJ1-5, the V gene TRBV19, with TRBD1 matching 9 bases. Looked up from germline, CDR1 is LNHDA and CDR2 is SQIVND (reference sequence). J was trimmed by 6 bases and V by 5 bases; bases with no gene match: 11. The length of the CDR3 is 16 residues.